This TCR beta chain came from a study of control samples from healthy donors and cancer patients. CDR3 length: 16 amino acids. The V and J ends lost 7 bases and 2 bases, in that order; junction bases with no gene match: 15. Germline CDR1 SGHRS, CDR2 YFSETQ. Clones were sequenced by immunoSEQ multiplex PCR, and TCRdb holds only the in-frame ones, with some missing. Of 64,000 or so clones listed, roughly 90% were seen once; the top ten hold about 1.5%. The TCR sequence derives from a man aged 40-49 years with colorectal cancer. The chain employs TRBV5-1 and TRBJ2-7, with 7 bases matching TRBD1. Sequencing was carried out using PBMCs. The DNA for the CDR3 is TGCGCCAGCGGCGTCAACCAAGCGACAGGGACCTACGAGCAGTACTTC. It codes for CASGVNQATGTYEQYF.